This TCR beta chain was captured by sequencing in a study of shared clonotypes between healthy human individuals. General observations from the study: Sequencing depth was a factor that was expected to affect clonotype sharing among donors. Some naive CD4 clonotypes, about 5%, turned up in common across four donors.

CDR3 size: 15 residues. A single count supports this clone. Its antigen is unknown. Using about 220 ng DNA, tens of thousands of T cell genomes, the sorted-subset replicate PCRs were run. The authors' processing: Junction-only sequences without quality scores were provided by ImmunoSEQ, so filtering was different. Repertoires were generated with immunoSEQ multiplex PCR, while TCRdb's copy carries only in-frame clones and drops some. Clonal size and the V and J genes are those of that table, whereas D and trimming came from the DNA. The table records 2,500,000 or so clones, around 90% of them present only once.

The chain employs TRBV21-1 and TRBJ2-7; no DNA check was done on the table's D call, TRBD2. TRBV21-1 is a pseudogene locus. The specimen sequenced was naive CD4+ T cells sorted from blood. Described subset: CD45RA+ positively selected. The receptor's source is a young man in good health. The chain's CDR3 is CASSKVERGYEEQYF. The CDR3 DNA reads as TGTGCCAGCAGCAAAGTGGAGCGGGGGTATGAGGAGCAGTACTTC.